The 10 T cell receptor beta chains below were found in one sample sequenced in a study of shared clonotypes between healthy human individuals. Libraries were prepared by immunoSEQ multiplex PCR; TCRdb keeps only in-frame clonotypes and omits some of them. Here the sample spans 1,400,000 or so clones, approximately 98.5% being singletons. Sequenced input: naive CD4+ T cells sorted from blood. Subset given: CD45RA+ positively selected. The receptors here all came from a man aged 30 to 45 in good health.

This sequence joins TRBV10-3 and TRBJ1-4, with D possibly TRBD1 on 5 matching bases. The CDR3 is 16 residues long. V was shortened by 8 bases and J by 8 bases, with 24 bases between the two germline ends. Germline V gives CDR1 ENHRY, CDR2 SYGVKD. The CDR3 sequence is CAISHSQQGVGEKLFF. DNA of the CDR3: TGTGCCATCTCCCACTCCCAACAAGGGGTCGGAGAAAAACTGTTTTTT.

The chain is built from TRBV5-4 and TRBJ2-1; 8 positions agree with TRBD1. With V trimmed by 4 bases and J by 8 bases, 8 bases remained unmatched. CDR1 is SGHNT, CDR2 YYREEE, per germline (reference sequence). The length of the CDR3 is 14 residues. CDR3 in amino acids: CASSDRGASHEQFF. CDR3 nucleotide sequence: TGTGCCAGCAGCGACAGGGGCGCATCTCATGAGCAGTTCTTC.

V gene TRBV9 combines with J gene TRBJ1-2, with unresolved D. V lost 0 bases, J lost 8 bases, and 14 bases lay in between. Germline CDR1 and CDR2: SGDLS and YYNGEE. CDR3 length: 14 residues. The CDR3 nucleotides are TGTGCCAGCAGCGTAGGGCCCGGTTCGGAAGGCTACACCTTC. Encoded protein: CASSVGPGSEGYTF.

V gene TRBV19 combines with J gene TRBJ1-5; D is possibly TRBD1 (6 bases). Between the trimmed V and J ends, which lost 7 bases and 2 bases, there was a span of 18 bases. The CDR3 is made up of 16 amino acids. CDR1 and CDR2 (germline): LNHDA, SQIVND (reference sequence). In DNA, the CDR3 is TGTGCCAGTACCCTGAGCACAGGGATGGGCAATCAGCCCCAGCATTTT. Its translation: CASTLSTGMGNQPQHF.

The CDR3 nucleotides are TGTGCCACCCAGGGGGTGCCCCGCCAGGGCGGCGAGCAGTACTTC. Its protein product is CATQGVPRQGGEQYF. The rearrangement joins TRBV10-3 to TRBJ2-7; 7 positions agree with TRBD1. The CDR3 loop spans 15 amino acids. Losses at the gene ends were 10 bases for V and 6 bases for J; bases not matched to a gene: 18. Germline V gives CDR1 ENHRY, CDR2 SYGVKD.

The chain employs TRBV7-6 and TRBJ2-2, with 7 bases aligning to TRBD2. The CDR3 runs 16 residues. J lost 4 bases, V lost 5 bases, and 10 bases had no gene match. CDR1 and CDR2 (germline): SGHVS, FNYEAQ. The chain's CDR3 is CASSLVPGRVTGELFF. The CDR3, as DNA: TGTGCCAGCAGCCTGGTCCCAGGGAGGGTCACCGGGGAGCTGTTTTTT. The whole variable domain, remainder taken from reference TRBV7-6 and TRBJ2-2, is GAGVSQSPRYKVTKRGQDVALRCDPISGHVSLYWYRQALGQGPEFLTYFNYEAQQDKSGLPNDRFSAERPEGSISTLTIQRTEQRDSAMYRCASSLVPGRVTGELFFGEGSRLTVL.

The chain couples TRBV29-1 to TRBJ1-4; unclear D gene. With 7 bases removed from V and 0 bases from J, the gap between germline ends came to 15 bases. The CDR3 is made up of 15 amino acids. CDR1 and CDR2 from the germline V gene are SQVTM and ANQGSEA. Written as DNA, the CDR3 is TGCAGCGCCCGCCGGCGTACAGCAACTAATGAAAAACTGTTTTTT. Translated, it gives CSARRRTATNEKLFF.

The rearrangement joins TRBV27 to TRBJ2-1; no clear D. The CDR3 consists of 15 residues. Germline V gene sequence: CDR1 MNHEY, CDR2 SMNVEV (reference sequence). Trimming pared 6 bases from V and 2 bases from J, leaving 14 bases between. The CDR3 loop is CASRPLNSPYNEQFF. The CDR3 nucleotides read TGTGCCAGCAGACCTCTTAACAGCCCCTACAATGAGCAGTTCTTC.

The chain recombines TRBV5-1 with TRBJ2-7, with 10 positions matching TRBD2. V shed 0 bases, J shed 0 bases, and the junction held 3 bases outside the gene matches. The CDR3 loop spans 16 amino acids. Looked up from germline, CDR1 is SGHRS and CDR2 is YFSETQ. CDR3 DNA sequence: TGCGCCAGCAGCTTGGCCAGGACTAGCGGCTCCTACGAGCAGTACTTC. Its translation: CASSLARTSGSYEQYF.

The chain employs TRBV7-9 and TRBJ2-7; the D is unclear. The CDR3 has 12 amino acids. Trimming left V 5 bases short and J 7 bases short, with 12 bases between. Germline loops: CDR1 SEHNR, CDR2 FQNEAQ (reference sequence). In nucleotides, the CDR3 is TGTGCCAGCAGCCCTTCCCTGGGGGAGCAGTACTTC. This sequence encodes CASSPSLGEQYF.